This T cell receptor beta chain appears in the sequencing data of a study of T cells in Graves' hyperthyroidism and ophthalmopathy. Study conclusions and caveats: Before onset, ophthalmopathy was predicted by the model a median around 6 months earlier. In simple terms, a model built on 13 V-J features told ophthalmopathy apart from stable hyperthyroidism.

The V end lost 4 bases, the J end lost 6 bases, and 14 bases lay between the germline ends. The CDR3 runs 14 residues. The germline gives CDR1 MGHDK, CDR2 SYGVNS. Notes on this clonotype: Its antigen is not known.

From RNA transcripts, TCR beta CDR3 regions were amplified. First-round RT-PCR with HTBI primers amplified the TCR CDR3 region. TCRdb passed the multiplex PCR reads through MiXCR, listing each CDR3 protein once. Of about 300,000 distinct CDR3 sequences detected, around 17% appear once; the ten largest clones hold 33%. The chain recombines TRBV25-1 with TRBJ2-3; D not resolved. The origin of this receptor is a man under 40 with Graves' hyperthyroidism. Sequencing used blood. The CDR3 spells CASSAVIGSDTQYF. As DNA, the CDR3 is TGTGCCAGCAGTGCGGTCATAGGTTCTGATACGCAGTATTTT.